This TCR beta chain was identified in a study of blood T cell repertoires in COVID-19. For the study at large: The samples span acute and convalescent COVID-19 from the United States, Italy and Spain.

In the authors' workflow: Quantification of nucleated cells was approximated via reference gene primer amplification. Sequenced by immunoSEQ multiplex PCR; TCRdb stores in-frame clones only, minus some. V and J calls and clone size are as listed in that table; D and trimming were resolved from the DNA. Altogether tens of thousands of clones are present, around 83% being singletons, with the ten largest covering 27%. The CDR3 covers 15 residues. The trim removed 7 bases at V and 5 bases at J, leaving 8 bases unmatched. The V gene's germline CDR1 is SNHLY and CDR2 FYNNEI. The chain couples TRBV2 to TRBJ2-5, with TRBD2 identical over 12 bases. This TCR was recovered from a human donor in a cohort sampled during active COVID-19. Sample: peripheral blood. The chain's CDR3 is CASIPMGLAGETQYF. The DNA of the CDR3 is TGTGCCAGCATTCCGATGGGACTAGCGGGTGAGACCCAGTACTTC.